Listed below are T cell receptor beta chains from one sample, sequenced in a study of cytomegalovirus exposure and HLA in healthy donors. Only in-frame clones appear in the TCRdb table, and some are missing; sequencing was by immunoSEQ multiplex PCR. The table records 110,000 to 150,000 clones, about 80% of them present only once. Material for sequencing was PBMCs. The receptors were sampled from a male donor in good health and CMV-seropositive. The CDR3 runs from the conserved cysteine through the conserved F or W. The D gene is left open where the match is weak. Not all rows give a size; the values are once, few, many and, for expanded clones, a class.

>TRBJ2-1|-|TRBV19|-
CASSMSGSYNEQFF
TGTGCCAGTAGTATGAGCGGGTCCTACAATGAGCAGTTCTTC
>TRBJ1-2|-|TRBV19|-
CASNSGGYTF
TGTGCCAGTAACTCTGGTGGCTACACCTTC
>TRBJ2-5|TRBD1|TRBV5-1|once
CASSVRGRETQYF
TGCGCCAGCAGCGTCAGGGGGCGCGAGACCCAGTACTTC
>TRBJ2-3|-|TRBV18|-
CASSPSDTQYF
TGTGCCAGCTCACCTTCGGATACGCAGTATTTT
>TRBJ1-4|TRBD1|TRBV5-6|-
CASSSGQGREKLFF
TGTGCCAGCAGCTCGGGACAGGGTCGTGAAAAACTGTTTTTT
>TRBJ1-2|TRBD1|TRBV9|-
CASSGGQGALYGYTF
TGTGCCAGCAGCGGAGGACAGGGGGCCTTATATGGCTACACCTTC
>TRBJ2-3|TRBD1|TRBV7-9|-
CASSPRGTGSGTDTQYF
TGTGCCAGCAGCCCACGCGGGACAGGGTCTGGCACAGATACGCAGTATTTT
>TRBJ2-1|-|TRBV10-3|-
CAIGRGTHPGTEQFF
TGTGCCATCGGAAGAGGGACTCATCCGGGCACTGAGCAGTTCTTC
>TRBJ2-7|TRBD1|TRBV6-5|-
CASSTGAYEQYF
TGTGCCAGCAGTACAGGGGCCTACGAGCAGTACTTC
>TRBJ2-3|TRBD2|TRBV30|once
CAWSRGGIDTQYF
TGTGCCTGGAGCCGGGGAGGGATAGATACGCAGTATTTT
>TRBJ2-2|TRBD1|TRBV5-1|-
CASSSTGQRTGELFF
TGCGCCAGCAGCTCAACGGGACAGAGAACCGGGGAGCTGTTTTTT
>TRBJ2-2|-|TRBV29-1|-
CSVVGDFNTGELFF
TGCAGCGTTGTAGGTGACTTTAACACCGGGGAGCTGTTTTTT
>TRBJ2-7|-|TRBV14|-
CASSQDRSSGEQYF
TGTGCCAGCAGCCAAGATCGGAGTTCGGGCGAGCAGTACTTC
>TRBJ2-5|TRBD1|TRBV5-1|once
CASSERIRTGKRQETQYF
TGCGCCAGCAGCGAACGCATAAGGACAGGGAAACGACAAGAGACCCAGTACTTC